The rows below give T cell receptor beta chains drawn from one sample of a study of blood T cell repertoires in COVID-19. Sequencing was performed with immunoSEQ multiplex PCR; in TCRdb, only in-frame clones are kept and a portion is missing. The table has some 250,000 clones, around four fifths seen once. The sequencing input was peripheral blood. The receptors originated from a man between 35 and 55 years old with active or convalescent COVID-19. The CDR3 runs from the conserved cysteine through the conserved F or W. A D gene is named only where the DNA matches it firmly. The size of a clone is reported for some rows only, either as once, few or many, or as a class for expanded clones.

>-|-|TRBV7-9|TRBJ1-5
TGTGCCAGCAGCTCAGGGTTGATGAATCAGCCCCAGCATTTT
CASSSGLMNQPQHF
>TRBD1|-|TRBV5-6|TRBJ1-3
TGTGCCAGCAGCTTCCTGAGGGACAGGGCCGTCTCTGGAAACACCATATATTTT
CASSFLRDRAVSGNTIYF
>TRBD1|-|TRBV18|TRBJ1-2
TGTGCCAGCTCACCCGACAGGGACGGTGGCTACACCTTC
CASSPDRDGGYTF
>-|few|TRBV6-5|TRBJ1-3
TGTGCCAGCAGTCTTTCTCCGAGCTCTGGAAACACCATATATTTT
CASSLSPSSGNTIYF
>TRBD1|-|TRBV18|TRBJ1-1
TGTGCCAGCTCACCAAGACAGGGTGACACTGAAGCTTTCTTT
CASSPRQGDTEAFF
>TRBD2|-|TRBV19|TRBJ2-3
TGTGCCAGTAGTAGAGGACTAGCGGACGACACAGATACGCAGTATTTT
CASSRGLADDTDTQYF
>-|once|TRBV18|TRBJ1-4
TGTGCCAGCTCACCACCTGACAGGCAGGTTGAAAAACTGTTTTTT
CASSPPDRQVEKLFF
>-|-|TRBV9|TRBJ2-1
TGTGCCAGCAGCGTAGGTCTAGCGGAGCAGTTCTTC
CASSVGLAEQFF
>TRBD2|once|TRBV2|TRBJ2-7
TGTGCCAGCAGTGAACCCCAGGGACTAGCGGACAACGAGCAGTACTTC
CASSEPQGLADNEQYF
>TRBD2|-|TRBV20-1|TRBJ2-1
TGCAGTGCTAGTGATGAACTAGCGGTTAGGTCCTCAAATGAGCAGTTCTTC
CSASDELAVRSSNEQFF
>-|-|TRBV19|TRBJ1-6
TGTGCCAGTAGTCGGGGGGGTGATAATTCACCCCTCCACTTT
CASSRGGDNSPLHF
>-|-|TRBV4-2|TRBJ1-6
TGTGCCAGCAGCCAACCGGAGTCCCTTAGCCCCCTCCACTTT
CASSQPESLSPLHF
>TRBD1|-|TRBV5-6|TRBJ1-5
TGTGCCAGCAGCTCCTGGACAGGGGGGAATCAGCCCCAGCATTTT
CASSSWTGGNQPQHF
>-|-|TRBV4-1|TRBJ1-5
TGCGCCAGCAGCCAAGTCGGAGGATATCAGCCCCAGCATTTT
CASSQVGGYQPQHF
>TRBD1|few|TRBV30|TRBJ1-1
TGTGCCTGGAGATCCACAGGGGGCACTGAAGCTTTCTTT
CAWRSTGGTEAFF
>-|-|TRBV7-9|TRBJ1-2
TGTGCCAGCAGCTTAGAGCTATTCTATGGCTACACCTTC
CASSLELFYGYTF
>-|-|TRBV19|TRBJ2-5
TGTGCCAGTAGTATAGCTGGCGGGCGGCAAGAGACCCAGTACTTC
CASSIAGGRQETQYF
>-|-|TRBV5-1|TRBJ2-3
TGCGCCAGCAGCTTGGTTACCAGGAGCACAGATACGCAGTATTTT
CASSLVTRSTDTQYF
>-|-|TRBV30|TRBJ2-5
TGTGCCTGGAGTGTTCAGGGGGAGACCCAGTACTTC
CAWSVQGETQYF
>TRBD1|-|TRBV11-3|TRBJ2-1
TGTGCCATAAGACAGGGGACTGAGCAGTTCTTC
CAIRQGTEQFF
>TRBD1|few|TRBV7-2|TRBJ1-1
TGTGCCAGCACACAGGGGCGCAAAAAGTGGGTGAACACTGAAGCTTTCTTT
CASTQGRKKWVNTEAFF
>-|-|TRBV12-3/TRBV12-4|TRBJ1-2
TGTGCCAGCAGTACCACTATCTATGGCTACACCTTC
CASSTTIYGYTF
>-|-|TRBV29-1|TRBJ2-7
TGCAGCGTTGCCAGGGACTACGAGCAGTACTTC
CSVARDYEQYF
>-|-|TRBV12-3/TRBV12-4|TRBJ2-7
TGTGCCAGCAGTGGGGCGGGGCCTTACGAGCAGTACTTC
CASSGAGPYEQYF
>TRBD1|few|TRBV14|TRBJ1-1
TGTGCCAGCAGCCTAAAGTTCGGACAGGCGATGAACACTGAAGCTTTCTTT
CASSLKFGQAMNTEAFF
>-|once|TRBV7-7|TRBJ2-2
TGTGCTAGCAGCCCCGCCTCCCATCGTTCTAGTGTCACCGGGGAGCTGTTTTTT
CASSPASHRSSVTGELFF
>TRBD1|-|TRBV6-5|TRBJ1-5
TGTGCCAGCAAAGGACAGGGACTCAATCAGCCCCAGCATTTT
CASKGQGLNQPQHF
>-|-|TRBV18|TRBJ2-4
TGTGCCAGCTCGTCAGAGACAGACAAAAACATTCAGTACTTC
CASSSETDKNIQYF
>TRBD2|-|TRBV2|TRBJ2-3
TGTGCCAGCATGAGGTGGGGACTAGCGGGGTACACCCCCACAGATACGCAGTATTTT
CASMRWGLAGYTPTDTQYF
>-|once|TRBV2|TRBJ2-3
TGTGCCAGCAGTGAAAGACAGGCCCTACTTAGCACAGATACGCAGTATTTT
CASSERQALLSTDTQYF
>TRBD1|-|TRBV11-2|TRBJ1-1
TGTGCCAGCAGCTCAGGACAGGGGAACACTGAAGCTTTCTTT
CASSSGQGNTEAFF
>TRBD1|-|TRBV19|TRBJ1-4
TGTGCCAGCTACAGGACAGGGATAGGGGCAACTAATGAAAAACTGTTTTTT
CASYRTGIGATNEKLFF
>TRBD1|-|TRBV19|TRBJ2-7
TGTGCCAGTAGTAACGACAGGGGCTACGAGCAGTACTTC
CASSNDRGYEQYF
>-|-|TRBV3-1/TRBV3-2|TRBJ1-6
TGTGCCAGCAGCCAAGCAGTGTATAATTCACCCCTCCACTTT
CASSQAVYNSPLHF
>-|-|TRBV2|TRBJ1-2
TGTGCCAGCAGTGAAGCGCTCTGGACAAGCTATGGCTACACCTTC
CASSEALWTSYGYTF
>-|-|TRBV7-6|TRBJ2-7
TGTGCCAGCAGCTCAAGGTCTACAGAAACCTACGAGCAGTACTTC
CASSSRSTETYEQYF
>-|once|TRBV30|TRBJ1-2
TGTGCCTGGAGTGACCCACAGGTGACCGGTGGCTACACCTTC
CAWSDPQVTGGYTF
>TRBD1|-|TRBV24-1|TRBJ2-7
TGTGCCACCAGTGGAAGGACAGGGGGAGACTACGAGCAGTACTTC
CATSGRTGGDYEQYF
>-|-|TRBV12-3/TRBV12-4|TRBJ2-7
TGTGCCAGCAGTTTCGCAGGGGGGTACGAGCAGTACTTC
CASSFAGGYEQYF
>TRBD1|-|TRBV6-2/TRBV6-3|TRBJ2-7
TGTGCCAGCAGTACCCGGGACAGGGCGTTCTACGAGCAGTACTTC
CASSTRDRAFYEQYF
>-|-|TRBV6-6|TRBJ1-1
TGTGCCAGCAGCCGGGGGGGAGGGGTTGTTGCTTTCTTT
CASSRGGGVVAFF
>-|-|TRBV29-1|TRBJ2-3
TGCAGCGTTGAAATGCATCGGGGAAGCACAGATACGCAGTATTTT
CSVEMHRGSTDTQYF
>TRBD2|once|TRBV3-1/TRBV3-2|TRBJ2-4
TGTGCCAGCAGCCAAGAAACACTAGCGGACATTCAGTACTTC
CASSQETLADIQYF
>-|-|TRBV18|TRBJ1-2
TGTGCCAGCTCACCTGACTGGGACTACCCGCCTCGGGCCTTC
CASSPDWDYPPRAF
>-|-|TRBV10-1|TRBJ2-5
TGCGCCAGCAGTGCGAACAGTCAAGAGACCCAGTACTTC
CASSANSQETQYF
>-|-|TRBV4-3|TRBJ1-1
TGCGCCAGCAGCCAAACCGGGAGGACAGTTGAAGCTTTCTTT
CASSQTGRTVEAFF